Below, 29 T cell receptor beta chains from the same sample are listed, as sequenced in a study of tumour-infiltrating T cells in Burkitt lymphoma. This table comes from immunoSEQ multiplex PCR, and its TCRdb copy is limited to in-frame clones, with some not included. The repertoire consists of about 14,000 clones, with approximately 30% occurring once and the leading ten covering about 6%. Sequencing was performed on tumor tissue. The receptors originated from a human donor with diffuse large B-cell lymphoma.

The genes are TRBV28 and TRBJ2-2; D is perhaps TRBD1 (6 bases). The CDR3 totals 15 residues. CDR1 and CDR2 (germline): MDHEN, SYDVKM. Deletions cut 5 bases from V and 4 bases from J, with 14 bases between. DNA of the CDR3: TGTGCCAGCAGTAAATTAACAGGGCTCACCGGGGAGCTGTTTTTT. It translates to CASSKLTGLTGELFF. Full variable domain (missing parts from reference TRBV28 and TRBJ2-2): DVKVTQSSRYLVKRTGEKVFLECVQDMDHENMFWYRQDPGLGLRLIYFSYDVKMKEKGDIPEGYSVSREKKERFSLILESASTNQTSMYLCASSKLTGLTGELFFGEGSRLTVL.

The J gene is TRBJ1-1, the V gene TRBV11-2; D perhaps matches TRBD1 (5 bases). Germline V gene sequence: CDR1 SGHAT, CDR2 FQNNGV. The CDR3 extends over 13 amino acids. Trimming pared 3 bases from V and 8 bases from J, leaving 13 bases between. The CDR3 here is CASSFLGEGEAFF. The CDR3 bases are TGTGCCAGCAGCTTTTTGGGGGAAGGGGAAGCTTTCTTT.

This clone was counted a few times. The chain employs TRBV30 and TRBJ1-2; the match to TRBD1 covers 9 bases. This CDR3 contains 14 residues. With V trimmed by 3 bases and J by 5 bases, 7 bases remained unmatched. In germline, CDR1 is GTSNPN, CDR2 SVGIG (reference sequence). CDR3 nucleotide sequence: TGTGCCTGGAGCAGACAGGGGGAGAGTTATGGCTACACCTTC. This encodes CAWSRQGESYGYTF. Drawing the rest from reference TRBV30 and TRBJ1-2, the complete variable domain is SQTIHQWPATLVQPVGSPLSLECTVEGTSNPNLYWYRQAAGRGLQLLFYSVGIGQISSEVPQNLSASRPQDRQFILSSKKLLLSDSGFYLCAWSRQGESYGYTFGSGTRLTVV.

V is TRBV10-2 and J is TRBJ1-2, with D uncertain. The germline gives CDR1 WSHSY, CDR2 SAAADI. The CDR3 runs 15 residues. Trimming pared 0 bases from V and 7 bases from J, leaving 15 bases between. CDR3 protein: CASSESKRGFSGYTF. The CDR3, as DNA: TGCGCCAGCAGTGAGTCGAAGCGGGGATTCTCTGGCTACACCTTC.

This clone was found a few times. This chain connects TRBV7-9 to TRBJ2-2, with D perhaps TRBD1 or TRBD2 (5 bases each). The germline CDR1 and CDR2 sequences are SEHNR and FQNEAQ (reference sequence). V was trimmed by 4 bases and J by 1 base, leaving 10 bases between them. This CDR3 has 15 residues. CDR3 in amino acids: CASSSGTVNTGELFF. CDR3 nucleotide sequence: TGTGCCAGCAGCTCGGGGACCGTGAACACCGGGGAGCTGTTTTTT. The whole variable domain, filled in from reference TRBV7-9 and TRBJ2-2, reads DTGVSQNPRHKITKRGQNVTFRCDPISEHNRLYWYRQTLGQGPEFLTYFQNEAQLEKSRLLSDRFSAERPKGSFSTLEIQRTEQGDSAMYLCASSSGTVNTGELFFGEGSRLTVL.

This clone was observed a handful of times. The gene calls are TRBV5-1 and TRBJ2-7; 9 bases match TRBD2. The CDR3 runs 14 residues. Germline V gene lookup returns CDR1 SGHRS and CDR2 YFSETQ. V shed 4 bases, J shed 4 bases, and the junction held 6 bases outside the gene matches. The CDR3 sequence: CASSPAGGLYEQYF. The CDR3 bases are TGCGCCAGCAGCCCAGCGGGAGGATTGTACGAGCAGTACTTC.

J is TRBJ2-7 and V is TRBV15; D is possibly TRBD1 or TRBD2 (5 bases each). The CDR3 extends over 14 amino acids. CDR1 and CDR2 from the germline V gene are LNHNV and YYDKDF (reference sequence). The V end lost 0 bases, the J end lost 2 bases, and 8 bases lay between the germline ends. CDR3 nucleotides: TGTGCCACCAGCAGAGATGTGGGGGCCTACGAGCAGTACTTC. Its translation is CATSRDVGAYEQYF. The variable domain in full, with the rest retrieved from reference TRBV15 and TRBJ2-7, is DAMVIQNPRYQVTQFGKPVTLSCSQTLNHNVMYWYQQKSSQAPKLLFHYYDKDFNNEADTPDNFQSRRPNTSFCFLDIRSPGLGDTAMYLCATSRDVGAYEQYFGPGTRLTVT.

The rearrangement links TRBV10-3 to TRBJ2-3; 9 nucleotides line up with TRBD2. Trimming at V came to 10 bases and at J to 0 bases, leaving 5 bases not matched to a gene. Germline V CDR1 and CDR2: ENHRY, SYGVKD. The CDR3 has 14 amino acids. In DNA form, the CDR3 reads TGTGCCACCTGGGCGGGAGGGAGCACAGATACGCAGTATTTT. Its translation: CATWAGGSTDTQYF.

This clone was recorded a few times. This chain joins TRBV9 and TRBJ2-4; no clear D. This CDR3 contains 18 residues. Between the trimmed V and J ends, which lost 0 bases and 0 bases, there was a span of 16 bases. The germline gives CDR1 SGDLS, CDR2 YYNGEE. The CDR3: CASSVVPHQRGAKNIQYF. Here the CDR3 DNA reads TGTGCCAGCAGCGTAGTTCCCCACCAACGTGGAGCCAAAAACATTCAGTACTTC.

This chain uses TRBV25-1 with TRBJ1-5; D gene unclear. Between the trimmed V and J ends, which lost 2 bases and 6 bases, there was a span of 11 bases. The CDR3 is 14 amino acids. Germline CDR1 and CDR2: MGHDK and SYGVNS. This chain's CDR3 is CASSEGGGSQPQHF. As DNA, the CDR3 is TGTGCCAGCAGTGAAGGAGGCGGGAGTCAGCCCCAGCATTTT. Full variable domain (rest looked up from reference TRBV25-1 and TRBJ1-5): EADIYQTPRYLVIGTGKKITLECSQTMGHDKMYWYQQDPGMELHLIHYSYGVNSTEKGDLSSESTVSRIRTEHFPLTLESARPSHTSQYLCASSEGGGSQPQHFGDGTRLSIL.

The V gene is TRBV7-9, the J gene TRBJ1-2; D may be TRBD1 (6 bases). The CDR3 runs 13 residues. Germline CDR1 and CDR2: SEHNR and FQNEAQ (reference sequence). V shed 5 bases and J shed 8 bases, with 15 bases lying between them. The chain's CDR3 is CASSAQGHGGYTF. CDR3 nucleotide sequence: TGTGCCAGCAGCGCCCAGGGGCATGGAGGCTACACCTTC.

The chain links TRBV2 to TRBJ1-4; 10 bases agree with TRBD1. After removal of 2 bases from V and 7 bases from J, the junction contained 7 bases not matched to a gene. CDR3 length equals 16 residues. Germline V CDR1 and CDR2: SNHLY, FYNNEI. This chain's CDR3 is CASSEYPRDRGEKLFF. The CDR3 nucleotides read TGTGCCAGCAGTGAATACCCAAGGGACAGGGGTGAAAAACTGTTTTTT. The full variable domain, its missing parts supplied by reference TRBV2 and TRBJ1-4, is EPEVTQTPSHQVTQMGQEVILRCVPISNHLYFYWYRQILGQKVEFLVSFYNNEISEKSEIFDDQFSVERPDGSNFTLKIRSTKLEDSAMYFCASSEYPRDRGEKLFFGSGTQLSVL.

This chain uses TRBV7-7 with TRBJ2-1; a possible D gene is TRBD2 (6 bases). CDR1 is SSHAT and CDR2 is FNYEAQ in the germline V gene (reference sequence). This CDR3 has 15 amino acids. V was shortened by 3 bases and J by 3 bases, with 12 bases between the two germline ends. CDR3 nucleotide sequence: TGTGCCAGCAGCTTTGGTCGTAGCGGCTACAATGAGCAGTTCTTC. Its protein is CASSFGRSGYNEQFF.

V gene TRBV28 combines with J gene TRBJ1-2; D not resolved. Germline V gene data show CDR1 as MDHEN and CDR2 as SYDVKM. Deletions cut 3 bases from V and 7 bases from J, with 9 bases between. There are 12 residues in the CDR3. The CDR3 sequence: CASSLSGSGYTF. In DNA form, the CDR3 reads TGTGCCAGCAGTTTGTCAGGATCTGGCTACACCTTC.

A few counts support this clone. The chain joins TRBV9 to TRBJ2-3, with D unresolved. CDR3 size: 14 residues. V dropped 3 bases and J dropped 1 base, with 9 bases sitting between them. CDR1 and CDR2 from the germline V gene are SGDLS and YYNGEE. CDR3 amino acids: CASSDLGGTDTQYF. CDR3 sequence (DNA): TGTGCCAGCAGCGACCTAGGTGGCACAGATACGCAGTATTTT.

V is TRBV28 and J is TRBJ1-2; 9 positions match TRBD1. The ends lost 10 bases at V and 8 bases at J; junction bases unmatched: 5. The germline V gene encodes CDR1 MDHEN and CDR2 SYDVKM. This CDR3 is 11 amino acids long. CDR3 loop: CATWTGVGYTF. DNA of the CDR3: TGTGCCACCTGGACAGGGGTAGGCTACACCTTC.

A few counts support this clone. V usage is TRBV9 and J usage is TRBJ2-2; D not certain. Trimming left V 0 bases short and J 0 bases short, with 9 bases between. The CDR3 length is 16 residues. Germline V gene lookup returns CDR1 SGDLS and CDR2 YYNGEE. The CDR3 loop is CASSVGVNPNTGELFF. The CDR3 DNA follows: TGTGCCAGCAGCGTAGGGGTAAACCCGAACACCGGGGAGCTGTTTTTT.

This chain joins TRBV9 and TRBJ2-3, with 7 bases aligning to TRBD1. Germline lookup yields CDR1 SGDLS and CDR2 YYNGEE. The CDR3 contains 15 residues. The V gene end was trimmed by 0 bases and the J gene end by 4 bases; junction bases not matched to a gene: 5. The CDR3 sequence: CASSVAGQVPDTQYF. CDR3 DNA sequence: TGTGCCAGCAGCGTAGCCGGACAGGTTCCAGATACGCAGTATTTT.

The CDR3 here is CASSPASGQGVNEQFF. CDR3 sequence (DNA): TGTGCCAGCAGCCCAGCCTCGGGACAGGGTGTCAATGAGCAGTTCTTC. The chain combines TRBV7-9 with TRBJ2-1, with TRBD1 matching 9 bases. V lost 5 bases, J lost 6 bases, and 11 bases stayed unmatched. This CDR3 has 16 residues. Germline values: CDR1 SEHNR, CDR2 FQNEAQ (reference sequence).

The V gene is TRBV2, the J gene TRBJ2-3; 12 bases line up with TRBD1. The CDR3 length is 16 residues. Per germline, CDR1 SNHLY and CDR2 FYNNEI. With V trimmed by 5 bases and J by 3 bases, 6 bases remained unmatched. The CDR3 loop is CASSRDRGRVTDTQYF. CDR3 nucleotides: TGTGCCAGCAGTCGGGACAGGGGGCGCGTAACAGATACGCAGTATTTT.

This clone was counted between two and nine times. The chain carries TRBV19 and TRBJ2-6, with 7 bases identical to TRBD2. The V gene end was trimmed by 1 base and the J gene end by 0 bases; junction bases not matched to a gene: 0. The length of the CDR3 is 16 residues. CDR1 and CDR2 (germline): LNHDA, SQIVND (reference sequence). The CDR3 loop reads CASSIGGGSGANVLTF. DNA of the CDR3: TGTGCCAGTAGTATAGGGGGGGGCTCTGGGGCCAACGTCCTGACTTTC. Drawing the rest from reference TRBV19 and TRBJ2-6, the complete variable domain is DGGITQSPKYLFRKEGQNVTLSCEQNLNHDAMYWYRQDPGQGLRLIYYSQIVNDFQKGDIAEGYSVSREKKESFPLTVTSAQKNPTAFYLCASSIGGGSGANVLTFGAGSRLTVL.

V is TRBV15 and J is TRBJ1-1; possible D gene TRBD1, 5 bases. The CDR3 runs 15 residues. The V gene's germline CDR1 is LNHNV and CDR2 YYDKDF (reference sequence). Between the trimmed V and J ends, which lost 9 bases and 4 bases, there was a span of 21 bases. CDR3 in DNA: TGTGCCACGTCTAAGGTTAGGGGTCCTCGCACTGAAGCTTTCTTT. Residues: CATSKVRGPRTEAFF. The full variable domain, completed using reference TRBV15 and TRBJ1-1, is DAMVIQNPRYQVTQFGKPVTLSCSQTLNHNVMYWYQQKSSQAPKLLFHYYDKDFNNEADTPDNFQSRRPNTSFCFLDIRSPGLGDTAMYLCATSKVRGPRTEAFFGQGTRLTVV.

The chain has TRBV27 and TRBJ1-3; D not resolved. Germline V gene sequence: CDR1 MNHEY, CDR2 SMNVEV (reference sequence). Trimming removed 7 bases from V and 0 bases from J, with 7 bases in between. The CDR3 has 13 residues. CDR3 bases: TGTGCCAGCAAGCCCGACTCTGGAAACACCATATATTTT. Translation: CASKPDSGNTIYF.

The genes are TRBV7-2 and TRBJ2-1; 7 bases are a match to TRBD2. The junction had 7 bases not matched to a gene; V was cut back by 0 bases and J by 8 bases. This CDR3 is built from 15 residues. CDR1 and CDR2 from the germline V gene are SGHTA and FQGNSA. The CDR3 sequence: CASSLAGGPEYEQFF. DNA for the CDR3: TGTGCCAGCAGCTTAGCGGGAGGGCCCGAGTATGAGCAGTTCTTC.

This clone was found a few times. The chain recombines TRBV30 with TRBJ2-3; a weak D match, TRBD2 (6 bases). Germline CDR1 and CDR2: GTSNPN and SVGIG (reference sequence). The CDR3 has 18 residues. The V and J ends lost 2 bases and 1 base respectively, with 22 bases between them. This CDR3 is CAWSWVGGTLIRTDTQYF. As DNA, the CDR3 is TGTGCCTGGAGTTGGGTGGGGGGAACCTTAATCCGCACAGATACGCAGTATTTT.

Only a few counts were recorded for this clone. The chain uses TRBV9 and TRBJ1-5; unclear D gene. Germline CDR1 SGDLS, CDR2 YYNGEE. The CDR3 is 13 residues long. The V and J ends lost 2 bases and 4 bases respectively, with 7 bases between them. The CDR3 region has the DNA TGTGCCAGCAGCGTCGCGGGGAATCAGCCCCAGCATTTT. Its protein is CASSVAGNQPQHF. Full variable domain (missing parts from reference TRBV9 and TRBJ1-5): DSGVTQTPKHLITATGQRVTLRCSPRSGDLSVYWYQQSLDQGLQFLIQYYNGEERAKGNILERFSAQQFPDLHSELNLSSLELGDSALYFCASSVAGNQPQHFGDGTRLSIL.

This clone was seen a few times. V usage is TRBV5-4 and J usage is TRBJ2-6; the match to TRBD1 covers 8 bases. This CDR3 has 17 residues. The germline V gene has CDR1 SGHNT and CDR2 YYREEE (reference sequence). The J segment lost 3 bases and the V segment lost 7 bases, leaving 12 bases of the junction unmatched. DNA for the CDR3: TGTGCCAGCGACTCGAGGACAGGGATCCTTGGGGCCAACGTCCTGACTTTC. Its translation: CASDSRTGILGANVLTF. The full variable domain, rest sourced from reference TRBV5-4 and TRBJ2-6, is ETGVTQSPTHLIKTRGQQVTLRCSSQSGHNTVSWYQQALGQGPQFIFQYYREEENGRGNFPPRFSGLQFPNYSSELNVNALELDDSALYLCASDSRTGILGANVLTFGAGSRLTVL.

The chain is built from TRBV7-9 and TRBJ1-2, with a tentative D call TRBD1 (5 bases). Trimming took off 5 bases at V and 2 bases at J, with 9 bases between the two ends. The CDR3 length is 13 residues. CDR1 is SEHNR and CDR2 is FQNEAQ in the germline V gene (reference sequence). This CDR3 reads CASSDDRNYGYTF. The DNA of the CDR3 is TGTGCCAGCAGCGACGACAGAAACTATGGCTACACCTTC.

The rearrangement joins TRBV6-1 to TRBJ1-5, with D unresolved. This CDR3 has 13 residues. The germline CDR1 and CDR2 sequences are MNHNS and SASEGT. The V end lost 2 bases, the J end lost 4 bases, and 6 bases lay between the germline ends. The CDR3 loop reads CASSENTNQPQHF. CDR3 coding DNA: TGTGCCAGCAGTGAAAATACAAATCAGCCCCAGCATTTT.